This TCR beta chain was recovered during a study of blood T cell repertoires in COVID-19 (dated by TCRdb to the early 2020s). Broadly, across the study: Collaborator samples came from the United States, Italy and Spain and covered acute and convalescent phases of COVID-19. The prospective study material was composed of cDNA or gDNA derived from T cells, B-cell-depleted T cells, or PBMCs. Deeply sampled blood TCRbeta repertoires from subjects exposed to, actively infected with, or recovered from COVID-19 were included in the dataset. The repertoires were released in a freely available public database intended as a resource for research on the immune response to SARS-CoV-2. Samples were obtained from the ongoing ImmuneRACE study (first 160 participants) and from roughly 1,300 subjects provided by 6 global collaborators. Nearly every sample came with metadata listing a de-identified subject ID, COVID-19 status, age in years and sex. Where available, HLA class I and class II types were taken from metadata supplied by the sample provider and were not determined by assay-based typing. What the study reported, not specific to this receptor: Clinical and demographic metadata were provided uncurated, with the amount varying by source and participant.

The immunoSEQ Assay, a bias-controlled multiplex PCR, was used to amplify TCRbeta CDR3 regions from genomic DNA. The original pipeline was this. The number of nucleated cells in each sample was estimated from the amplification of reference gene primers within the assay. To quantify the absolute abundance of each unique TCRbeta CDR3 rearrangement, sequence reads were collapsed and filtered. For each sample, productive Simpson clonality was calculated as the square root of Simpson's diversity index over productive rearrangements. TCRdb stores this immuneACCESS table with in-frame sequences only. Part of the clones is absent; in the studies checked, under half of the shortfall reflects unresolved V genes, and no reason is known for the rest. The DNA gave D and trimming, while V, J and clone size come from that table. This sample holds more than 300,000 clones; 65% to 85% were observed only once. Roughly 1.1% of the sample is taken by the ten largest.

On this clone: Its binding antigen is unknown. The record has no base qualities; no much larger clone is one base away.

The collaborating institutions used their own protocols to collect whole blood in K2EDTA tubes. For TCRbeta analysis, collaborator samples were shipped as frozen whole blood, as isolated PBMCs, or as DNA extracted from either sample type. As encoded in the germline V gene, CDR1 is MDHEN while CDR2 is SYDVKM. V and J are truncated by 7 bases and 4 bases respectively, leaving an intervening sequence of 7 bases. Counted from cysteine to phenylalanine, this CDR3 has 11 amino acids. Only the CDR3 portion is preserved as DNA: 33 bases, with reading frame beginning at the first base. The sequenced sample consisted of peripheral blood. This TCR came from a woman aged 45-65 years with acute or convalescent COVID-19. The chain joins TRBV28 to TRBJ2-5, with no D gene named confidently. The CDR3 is CASILRETQYF. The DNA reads TGTGCCAGCATCCTCAGAGAGACCCAGTACTTC.